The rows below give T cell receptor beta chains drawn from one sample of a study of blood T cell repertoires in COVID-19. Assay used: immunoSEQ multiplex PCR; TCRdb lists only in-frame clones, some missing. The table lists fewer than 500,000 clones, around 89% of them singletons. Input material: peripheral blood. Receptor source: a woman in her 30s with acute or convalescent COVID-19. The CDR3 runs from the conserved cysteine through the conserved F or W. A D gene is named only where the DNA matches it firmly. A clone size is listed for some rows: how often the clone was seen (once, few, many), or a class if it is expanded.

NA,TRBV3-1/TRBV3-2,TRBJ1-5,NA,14,TGTGCCAGCAGCCAAGGCCCAGGGGAGCAGCCCCAGCATTTT,CASSQGPGEQPQHF
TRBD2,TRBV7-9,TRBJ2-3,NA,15,TGTGCCAGCAGCTTCTACGGGGGGGACACAGATACGCAGTATTTT,CASSFYGGDTDTQYF
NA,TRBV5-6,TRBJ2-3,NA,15,TGTGCCAGCAGCTCTCCTTTCGGGGGCACAGATACGCAGTATTTT,CASSSPFGGTDTQYF
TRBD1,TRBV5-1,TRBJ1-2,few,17,TGCGCCAGCAGCCTAGACCCTAGCGGACAGGGAAACTATGGCTACACCTTC,CASSLDPSGQGNYGYTF
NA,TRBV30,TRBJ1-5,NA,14,TGTGCCTGGAGCGTGGAACAGGGCAATCAGCCCCAGCATTTT,CAWSVEQGNQPQHF
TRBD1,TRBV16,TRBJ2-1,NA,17,TGTGCCAGCAGCCAATCGGGGACAGGGTATAACTACAATGAGCAGTTCTTC,CASSQSGTGYNYNEQFF
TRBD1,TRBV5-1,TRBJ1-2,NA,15,TGCGCCAGCAGCTTGGGTTCAGGGGGCTACTATGGCTACACCTTC,CASSLGSGGYYGYTF
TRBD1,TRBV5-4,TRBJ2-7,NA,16,TGTGCCAGCAGCTTGCGGCCGACAGGGGGCCATTACGAGCAGTACTTC,CASSLRPTGGHYEQYF
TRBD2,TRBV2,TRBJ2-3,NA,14,TGTGCCAGCAGTCGGACTAGCGCTTCGGATACGCAGTATTTT,CASSRTSASDTQYF
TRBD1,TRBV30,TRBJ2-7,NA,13,TGTGCCTGGAGGGAAGACAGGGATAACGAGCAGTACTTC,CAWREDRDNEQYF
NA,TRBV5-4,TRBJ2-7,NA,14,TGTGCCAGCAGTGGGATAGGGGGGGCGGACGAGCAGTACTTC,CASSGIGGADEQYF
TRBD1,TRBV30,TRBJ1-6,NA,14,TGTGCCTGGAGTGGAGACAGGGAGAATTCACCCCTCCACTTT,CAWSGDRENSPLHF
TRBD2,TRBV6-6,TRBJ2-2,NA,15,TGTGCCAGCAGCAACCTGCACGGGGGGACCGGGGAGCTGTTTTTT,CASSNLHGGTGELFF
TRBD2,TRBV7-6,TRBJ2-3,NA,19,TGTGCCAGCAGCGCTACTTGGGGTTTTCGCGGGGGGGACACAGATACGCAGTATTTT,CASSATWGFRGGDTDTQYF
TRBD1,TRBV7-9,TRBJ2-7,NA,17,TGTGCCAGCAGCTTACCAAAGGACAGGGGAAAAGGCTACGAGCAGTACTTC,CASSLPKDRGKGYEQYF
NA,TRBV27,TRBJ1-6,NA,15,TGTGCCTGTCGTGGCAGGGGCGAGAATAATTCACCCCTCCACTTT,CACRGRGENNSPLHF
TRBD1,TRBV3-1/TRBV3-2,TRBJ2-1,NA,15,TGTGCCAGCAGCCAGTCTCCGGGACAGAACAATGAGCAGTTCTTC,CASSQSPGQNNEQFF
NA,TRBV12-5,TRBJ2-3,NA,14,TGTGCTAGTGGTTTTATCCGGGTGACAGATACGCAGTATTTT,CASGFIRVTDTQYF
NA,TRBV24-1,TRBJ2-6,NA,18,TGTGCCACCAGTGCAGGCCGCGACCCCTTGTCTGGGGCCAACGTCCTGACTTTC,CATSAGRDPLSGANVLTF
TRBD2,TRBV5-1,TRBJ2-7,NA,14,TGCGCCAGCAGCGCCGGGACTAGCTCTCGCGAGCAGTACTTC,CASSAGTSSREQYF
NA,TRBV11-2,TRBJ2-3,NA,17,TGTGCCAGCAGCTTAGCCCCAACGAGGACTAGCACAGATACGCAGTATTTT,CASSLAPTRTSTDTQYF
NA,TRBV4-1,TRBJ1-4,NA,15,TGCGCCAGCAGACAAGGCCGGGGTGGATTTGAAAAACTGTTTTTT,CASRQGRGGFEKLFF
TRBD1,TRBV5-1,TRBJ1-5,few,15,TGCGCCAGCAGCTTGGAAGGACAGGGCAGTCAGCCCCAGCATTTT,CASSLEGQGSQPQHF
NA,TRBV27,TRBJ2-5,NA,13,TGTGCCAGCAGTTTCTCGCCTCGAGGGACCCAGTACTTC,CASSFSPRGTQYF
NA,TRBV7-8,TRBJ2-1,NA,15,TGTGCCAGCAGCCTCACGACTCCCTCCTACAATGAGCAGTTCTTC,CASSLTTPSYNEQFF
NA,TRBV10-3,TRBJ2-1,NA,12,TGTGCCATCAGTGAAAAGCGGGATGAGCAGTTCTTC,CAISEKRDEQFF
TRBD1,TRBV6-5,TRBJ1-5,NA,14,TGTGCCAGCAGAGGACAGGGTGGCAATCAGCCCCAGCATTTT,CASRGQGGNQPQHF
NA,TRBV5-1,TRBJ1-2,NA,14,TGCGCCAGCAGACTGACAGCAGCTAACTATGGCTACACCTTC,CASRLTAANYGYTF
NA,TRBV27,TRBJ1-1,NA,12,TGTGCCAGCACCTCAGGGAACACTGAAGCTTTCTTT,CASTSGNTEAFF
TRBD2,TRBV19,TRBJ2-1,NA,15,TGTGCCAGTAGTTCTGGACTAGCGGGGGGGTATGAGCAGTTCTTC,CASSSGLAGGYEQFF
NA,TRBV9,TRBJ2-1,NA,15,TGTGCCAGCAGCGTAGTAGGGGTACCCTACAATGAGCAGTTCTTC,CASSVVGVPYNEQFF
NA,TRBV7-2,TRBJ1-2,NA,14,TGTGCCAGCAGCTCCGACCCCGGGGCGGGGGGCTACACCTTC,CASSSDPGAGGYTF
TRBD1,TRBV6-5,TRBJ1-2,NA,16,TGTGCCAGCAGTTACGCGGGACAGGGAGAAGAGTATGGCTACACCTTC,CASSYAGQGEEYGYTF
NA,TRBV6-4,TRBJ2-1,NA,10,TGTGCCAGAAAGTGGAGTGAGCAGTTCTTC,CARKWSEQFF
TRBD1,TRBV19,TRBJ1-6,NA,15,TGTGCCAGTAGTATAGCCGGACAGGGTGGTCCACCCCTCCACTTT,CASSIAGQGGPPLHF
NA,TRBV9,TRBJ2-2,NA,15,TGTGCCAGCAGCCTCACTGGAGGGGAATCCGGGGAGCTGTTTTTT,CASSLTGGESGELFF
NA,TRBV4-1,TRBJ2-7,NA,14,TGCGCCAGCAGCACCCCCGGGGTAGACTACGAGCAGTACTTC,CASSTPGVDYEQYF
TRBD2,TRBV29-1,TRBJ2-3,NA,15,TGCAGCGTTGTTTCGCTAGCGGGGGTGGCAGATACGCAGTATTTT,CSVVSLAGVADTQYF
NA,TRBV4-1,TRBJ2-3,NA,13,TGCGCCAGCAGCCAAGACCAGTCAGATACGCAGTATTTT,CASSQDQSDTQYF
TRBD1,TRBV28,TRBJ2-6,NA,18,TGTGCCAGCAGCGCCGGGACAGGGTTCTACTCTGGGGCCAACGTCCTGACTTTC,CASSAGTGFYSGANVLTF
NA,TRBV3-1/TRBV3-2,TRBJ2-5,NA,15,TGTGCCAGCAGCCAAGAATGGGGGCTACAAGAGACCCAGTACTTC,CASSQEWGLQETQYF
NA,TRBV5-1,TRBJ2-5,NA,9,TGCGCCACATACGGGACCCAGTACTTC,CATYGTQYF
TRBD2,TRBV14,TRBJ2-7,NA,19,TGTGCCAGCAGCCGAGGACTAGCGGGGGGGCGTAGTGGTGTGTACGAGCAGTACTTC,CASSRGLAGGRSGVYEQYF
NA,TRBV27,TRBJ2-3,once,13,TGTGCCAGCAGTTGGCTAGCTGCAGATACGCAGTATTTT,CASSWLAADTQYF
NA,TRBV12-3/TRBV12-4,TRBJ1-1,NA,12,TGTGCCAGCTGCAGGGAATCGGCTGAAGCTTTCTTT,CASCRESAEAFF
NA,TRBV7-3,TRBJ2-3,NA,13,TGTGCCAGCAGCTTCGGGTCCACAGATACGCAGTATTTT,CASSFGSTDTQYF
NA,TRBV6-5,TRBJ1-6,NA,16,TGTGCCAGCAGTTATTCCCTCAGGGGTTTCAATTCACCCCTCCACTTT,CASSYSLRGFNSPLHF
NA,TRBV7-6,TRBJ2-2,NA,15,TGTGCCAGCAGCCCGAGGGACACTAACACCGGGGAGCTGTTTTTT,CASSPRDTNTGELFF